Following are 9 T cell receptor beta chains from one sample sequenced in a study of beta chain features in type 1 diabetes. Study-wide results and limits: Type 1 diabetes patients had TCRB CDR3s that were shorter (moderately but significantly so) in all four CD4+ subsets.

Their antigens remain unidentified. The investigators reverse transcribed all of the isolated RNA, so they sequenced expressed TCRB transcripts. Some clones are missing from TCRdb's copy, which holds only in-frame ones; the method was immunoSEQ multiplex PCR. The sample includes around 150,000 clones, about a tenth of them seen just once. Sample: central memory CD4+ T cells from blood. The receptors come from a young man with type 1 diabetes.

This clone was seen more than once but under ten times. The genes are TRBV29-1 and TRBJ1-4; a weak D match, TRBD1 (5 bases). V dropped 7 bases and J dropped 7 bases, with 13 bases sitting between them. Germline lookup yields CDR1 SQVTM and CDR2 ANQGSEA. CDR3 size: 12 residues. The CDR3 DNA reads TGCAGCGGGGGGGAGGGAGGTGAAAAACTGTTTTTT. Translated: CSGGEGGEKLFF. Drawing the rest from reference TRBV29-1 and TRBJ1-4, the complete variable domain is SAVISQKPSRDICQRGTSLTIQCQVDSQVTMMFWYRQQPGQSLTLIATANQGSEATYESGFVIDKFPISRPNLTFSTLTVSNMSPEDSSIYLCSGGEGGEKLFFGSGTQLSVL.

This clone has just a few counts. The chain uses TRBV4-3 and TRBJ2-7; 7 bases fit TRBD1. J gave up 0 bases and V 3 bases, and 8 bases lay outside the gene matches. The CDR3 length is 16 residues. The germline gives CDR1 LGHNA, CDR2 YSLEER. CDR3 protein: CASSQTVGTDSYEQYF. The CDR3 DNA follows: TGCGCCAGCAGCCAGACCGTCGGGACAGACTCCTACGAGCAGTACTTC.

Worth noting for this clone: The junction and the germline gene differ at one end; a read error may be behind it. CDR3 in amino acids: CASSSSMETQYF. In nucleotides, the CDR3 is TGTGCTAGCAGCTCTAGCATGGAGACCCAGTACTTC. This chain joins TRBV7-7 and TRBJ2-5; TRBD2 might be the D (5 bases). Germline CDR1 reads SSHAT; CDR2 reads FNYEAQ (reference sequence). CDR3 length equals 12 residues. Filled out from reference TRBV7-7 and TRBJ2-5, the complete variable domain reads GAGVSQSPRYKVTKRGQDVTLRCDPISSHATLYWYQQALGQGPEFLTYFNYEAQPDKSGLPSDRFSAERPEGSISTLTIQRTEQRDSAMYRCASSSSMETQYFGPGTRLLVL.

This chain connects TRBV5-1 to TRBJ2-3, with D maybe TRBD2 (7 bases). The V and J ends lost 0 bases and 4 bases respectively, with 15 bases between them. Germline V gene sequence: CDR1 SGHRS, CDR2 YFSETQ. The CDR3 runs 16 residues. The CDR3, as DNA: TGCGCCAGCAGCTTGGGGTACGGGGGGCCCGCAGATACGCAGTATTTT. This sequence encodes CASSLGYGGPADTQYF.

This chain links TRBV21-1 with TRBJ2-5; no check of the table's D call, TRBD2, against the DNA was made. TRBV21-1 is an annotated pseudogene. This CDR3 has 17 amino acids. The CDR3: CASSKETRPRCQETQYF. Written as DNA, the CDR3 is TGTGCCAGCAGCAAAGAGACTAGGCCCCGTTGTCAAGAGACCCAGTACTTC.

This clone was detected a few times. Written as DNA, the CDR3 is TGCAGCGTTGGGGGGTCCTCGGGAGTAAGGAATGAGCAGTTCTTC. Translating gives CSVGGSSGVRNEQFF. The chain links TRBV29-1 to TRBJ2-1; perhaps TRBD2 as D (6 bases). Per germline, CDR1 SQVTM and CDR2 ANQGSEA. V lost 4 bases and J lost 7, with 20 bases in between. This CDR3 comprises 15 residues.

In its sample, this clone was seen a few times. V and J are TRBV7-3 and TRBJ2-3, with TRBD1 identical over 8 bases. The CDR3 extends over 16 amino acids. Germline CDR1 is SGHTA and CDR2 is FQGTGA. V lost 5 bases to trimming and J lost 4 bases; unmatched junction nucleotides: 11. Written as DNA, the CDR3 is TGTGCCAGCAGCCCCGGGACAGGAGTGGAAGCAGATACGCAGTATTTT. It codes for CASSPGTGVEADTQYF.

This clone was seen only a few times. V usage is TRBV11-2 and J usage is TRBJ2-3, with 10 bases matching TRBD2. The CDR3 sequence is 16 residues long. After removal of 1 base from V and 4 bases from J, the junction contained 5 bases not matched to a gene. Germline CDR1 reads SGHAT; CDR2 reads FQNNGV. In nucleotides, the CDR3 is TGTGCCAGCAGCTTAGGATCCCTAGCGGGAGCAGATACGCAGTATTTT. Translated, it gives CASSLGSLAGADTQYF.

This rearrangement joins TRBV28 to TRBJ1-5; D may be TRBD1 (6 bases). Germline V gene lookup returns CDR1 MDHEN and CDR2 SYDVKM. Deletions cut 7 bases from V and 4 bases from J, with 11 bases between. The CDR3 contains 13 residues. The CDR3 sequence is CASITGWNQPQHF. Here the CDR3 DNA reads TGTGCCAGCATAACAGGGTGGAATCAGCCCCAGCATTTT.